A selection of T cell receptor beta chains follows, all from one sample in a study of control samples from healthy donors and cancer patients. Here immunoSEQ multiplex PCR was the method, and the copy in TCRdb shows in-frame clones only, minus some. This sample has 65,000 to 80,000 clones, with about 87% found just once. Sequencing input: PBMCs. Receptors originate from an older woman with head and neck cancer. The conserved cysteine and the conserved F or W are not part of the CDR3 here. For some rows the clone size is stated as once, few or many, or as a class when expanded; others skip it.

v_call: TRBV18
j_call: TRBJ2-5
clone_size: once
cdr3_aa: ASSPPSGGETQY

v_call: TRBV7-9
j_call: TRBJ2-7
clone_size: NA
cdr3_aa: ASSPLAGGYEQY

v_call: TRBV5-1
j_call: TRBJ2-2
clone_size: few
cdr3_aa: ASSLRGFGTGELF

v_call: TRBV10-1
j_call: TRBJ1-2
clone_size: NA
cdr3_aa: ASSELGTYGYT

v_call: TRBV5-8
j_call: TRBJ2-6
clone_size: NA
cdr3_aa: ASTKRLSGANVLT

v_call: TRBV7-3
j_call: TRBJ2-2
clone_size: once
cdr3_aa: ASSLISGGELF

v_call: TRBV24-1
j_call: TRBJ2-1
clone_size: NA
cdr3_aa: ATSASFGGLNEQF

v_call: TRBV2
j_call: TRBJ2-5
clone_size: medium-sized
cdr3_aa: ASSVAGSQETQY

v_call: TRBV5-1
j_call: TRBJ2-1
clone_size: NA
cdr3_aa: ASSLDLRGIDEQF

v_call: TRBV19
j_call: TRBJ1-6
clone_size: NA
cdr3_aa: ASFRDRDNSPLH

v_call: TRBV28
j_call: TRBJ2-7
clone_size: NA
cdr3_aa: ASSFYSSGRFSYEQY

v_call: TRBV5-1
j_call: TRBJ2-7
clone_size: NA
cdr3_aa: ASSFSPPGGSYHYEQY

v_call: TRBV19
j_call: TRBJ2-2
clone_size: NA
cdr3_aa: ASSKGWGQEVKTGELF

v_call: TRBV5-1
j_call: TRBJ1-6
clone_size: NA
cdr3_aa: ASSSRQSGGPLH

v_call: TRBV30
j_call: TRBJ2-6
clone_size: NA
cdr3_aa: AWSLPHAGGANVLT

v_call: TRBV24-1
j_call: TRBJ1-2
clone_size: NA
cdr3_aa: ATSMREATGYT

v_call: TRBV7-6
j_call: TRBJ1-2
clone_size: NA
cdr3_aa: ASSNLSTVNYGYT

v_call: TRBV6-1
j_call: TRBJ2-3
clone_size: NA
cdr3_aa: ASSGVDASTTDTQY

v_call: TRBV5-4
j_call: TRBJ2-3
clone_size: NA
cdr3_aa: ASRVGLADELWRTDTQY

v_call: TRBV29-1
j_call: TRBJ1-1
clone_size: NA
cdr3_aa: SAYRAGTEAF

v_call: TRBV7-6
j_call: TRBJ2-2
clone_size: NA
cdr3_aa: ASSLSGFGSGELF

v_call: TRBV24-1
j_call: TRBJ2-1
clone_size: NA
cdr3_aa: ATSTSGLGNEQF

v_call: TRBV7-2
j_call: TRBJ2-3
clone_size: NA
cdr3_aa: ASSFGGAGPTDTQY

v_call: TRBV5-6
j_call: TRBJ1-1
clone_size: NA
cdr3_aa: ASSLSHNSEAF

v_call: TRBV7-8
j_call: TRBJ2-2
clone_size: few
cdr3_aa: ASSFSGGNTGELF

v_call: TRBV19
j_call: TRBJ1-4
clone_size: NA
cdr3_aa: ASSQQVLGEKLF

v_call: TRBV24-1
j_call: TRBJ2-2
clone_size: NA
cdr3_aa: ATSSRISGELF

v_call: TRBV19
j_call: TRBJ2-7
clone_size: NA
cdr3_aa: ASSLTSGSHEQY

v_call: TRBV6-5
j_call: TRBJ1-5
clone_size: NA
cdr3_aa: ASRGYQGSNQPQH

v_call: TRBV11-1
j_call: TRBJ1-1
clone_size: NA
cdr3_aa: ASSRVGTEAF

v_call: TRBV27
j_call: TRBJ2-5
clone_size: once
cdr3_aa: ASSLFIKGAETQY

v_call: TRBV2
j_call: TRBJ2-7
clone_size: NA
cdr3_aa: AIAGTGDNEQY

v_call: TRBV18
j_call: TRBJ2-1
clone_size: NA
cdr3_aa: ASSPTNQNIYNEQF

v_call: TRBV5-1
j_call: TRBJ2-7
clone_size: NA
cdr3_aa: ASSLNWPGTSGTYEQY

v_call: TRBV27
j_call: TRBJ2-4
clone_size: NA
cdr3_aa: ASSSTLAKNIQY

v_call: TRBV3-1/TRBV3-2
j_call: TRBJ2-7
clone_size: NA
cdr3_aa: ASSQYRGKSYEQY

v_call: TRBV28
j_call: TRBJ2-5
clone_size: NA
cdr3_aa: ASSLQWGQGRRTQY

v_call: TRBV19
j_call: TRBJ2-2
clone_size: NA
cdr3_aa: ASSRLSNTGELF

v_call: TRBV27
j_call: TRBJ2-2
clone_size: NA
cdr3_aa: ASSFASTNTGELF

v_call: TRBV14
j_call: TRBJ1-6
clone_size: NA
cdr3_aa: ASSPLGSYNSPLH

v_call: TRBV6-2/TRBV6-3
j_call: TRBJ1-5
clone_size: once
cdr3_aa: ASSYGDRANQPQH

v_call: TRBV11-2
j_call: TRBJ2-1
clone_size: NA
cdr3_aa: ASRDGLAPQFTYNEQF

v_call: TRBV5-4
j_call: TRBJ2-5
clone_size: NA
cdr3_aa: ASRDRVQETQY

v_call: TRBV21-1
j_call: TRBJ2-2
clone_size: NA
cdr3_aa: ATTNGGEGRYTGELF

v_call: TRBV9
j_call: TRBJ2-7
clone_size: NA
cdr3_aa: ASSAGQGDEQY